The present entry profiles one TCR beta chain with its context. No antigen is known for it. No per-base quality is available; no much larger clone lies one base away. Receptor amplification or capture employed the immunoSEQ multiplex PCR assay. For the multiplex PCR, a mixture combining 60 forward primers for TCR Vbeta segments and 13 reverse primers for TCR Jbeta segments was used. A multiplex PCR assay on genomic DNA amplified the CDR3 region of rearranged TCR beta genes. The amplified TCR beta libraries were sequenced on the Illumina HiSeq System as 87-base-pair reads. Processing in the source paper ran as follows. A later analysis counted 75 million to 100 million unique TCR beta chains across the approximately 700 repertoires, and roughly 11 million of these chains were shared by at least two donors. To remove PCR and sequencing errors, raw reads were error-corrected and collapsed into unique sequences using a nearest-neighbor algorithm that merged closely related sequences. To assign V, D and J gene segments, CDR3 sequences were aligned to IMGT reference sequences. For a sequence to be retained, a match of at least six nucleotides to both a V gene segment and a J gene segment was required. A rearrangement was called productive if the CDR3 had no stop codons and remained in frame with V and J, and every other rearrangement was called non-productive. CDR3 was defined according to IMGT convention as the region running from the second conserved V-encoded cysteine to the conserved J-encoded phenylalanine. The earlier analysis of about 530 of the donors excluded any sequence lacking an unambiguous match to a single V gene segment. An earlier analysis of fewer than 750 of the donors classified V segments as functional when productive rearrangements were above 56.7% and as segregating when the standard deviation between donors was above 5%. A statistical classification framework was built to diagnose cytomegalovirus status from the catalog of TCR beta chain sequences. In a later analysis, V and J genes were assigned by comparing TCR nucleotide sequences against IMGT/GENE-DB human TR gene sequences. In a later analysis, CDR3 sequences and most-parsimonious VDJ recombination scenarios were assigned using the TCRdist pipeline. In a later analysis, each TCR beta chain was defined by its CDR3 amino acid sequence together with its V-gene family, and reads lacking a unique V-gene family were excluded. As a way to deal with suspected cross-contamination and a sequencing artifact, a later analysis dropped roughly 600 nucleotide sequences that were highly shared and had low generation probability. In a later analysis, a clonal expansion index for each public chain was calculated from normalized within-repertoire ranks of inferred template counts. In a later analysis, generation probabilities were computed using a VDJ recombination model fitted to out-of-frame rearrangements, and the results were checked against IGoR. In a later analysis, hypergeometric tests were used to score TCR-TCR, TCR-HLA and TCR-CMV co-occurrence, with a repertoire-size bias correction applied to TCR pairs. To estimate false discovery rates, a later analysis permuted the HLA or CMV assignments 20 times. In a later analysis, co-occurring TCRs were grouped using DBSCAN, and TCRdist sequence similarity was added for clustering within HLA-allele-positive subsets. For co-occurrence clustering, repertoires with fewer than 30,000 or more than 120,000 public chains were excluded, along with five repertoires with anomalous nucleotide sharing. Here the immuneACCESS table is served through TCRdb, limited to in-frame sequences with V and J called. Missing clones are a known gap in these copies; in checked studies unresolved V genes cover under half, and the rest lacks a known reason. V and J calls and clone size are copied from that table; D and trimming were computed from the DNA. The sample contains some 140,000 clones, about 80% of them found a single time. The biggest ten clones account for 1% to 1.5% of the sample.

The data were taken from a study of cytomegalovirus exposure and HLA in healthy donors listed by TCRdb under 2017. Looking at the study overall: According to an earlier analysis of 450 to 650 of the donors, 150 million to 200 million T cells yielded over 100 million unique TCR beta sequences and about 280 Gb of sequence data. About 300 gigabases of sequencing data and 75 million to 85 million unique TCR sequences made up an early release that covered under 750 HLA-typed donors. Of the approximately 370 genotyped donors, approximately 81% were placed in the genetic ancestry cluster associated with self-reported Caucasian donors. The aim of the study was to test whether cataloging public T cell receptors could identify signatures of past pathogen exposure. Using immunosequencing, the study profiled T cell repertoires from fewer than 850 subjects and related those repertoires to cytomegalovirus serostatus. In addition to the first cohort of 666 subjects, a separate validation cohort of 120 different subjects was used. High-throughput TCR immunosequencing, statistical association of individual TCRs with disease status, and machine learning were combined to predict cytomegalovirus infection status. A later analysis re-analyzed previously published TCR beta repertoires from 500 to 700 donors and added high-resolution HLA genotyping to study TCR occurrence patterns. The later analysis used no new phenotypic data to find candidate immune exposures, relying instead on TCR beta sequences and their occurrence across donors. In an earlier analysis of roughly 600 of the donors, high-throughput TCR beta sequencing was used to judge whether each TCR beta V gene segment behaved as functional or pseudogenic. Donor age, sex, ethnicity and CMV serostatus were collected together with the repertoire data. In a later genetic analysis, genome-wide SNP genotypes for about three fifths of the 666 donors were used, and that subset was treated as a discovery cohort. Every discovery cohort repertoire had been produced on one sequencing platform. Class I and class II HLA loci were covered by the typing at four-digit resolution. The number of donors typed differed by locus, with 629-630 for A, B, C, DRB1 and DQB1, over 500 for DQA1, 600 to 610 for DPA1, and approximately 470 for DPB1. Five DR-DQ haplotypes were handled as single units for association and clustering because linkage in the cohort was strong. On average, about 240,000 unique TCR beta nucleotide sequences were sequenced per donor among about 400 genotyped donors of the cohort, with around 19% of those sequences being non-productive.

Study-level results and caveats: Presence/absence analyses assumed roughly uniform sequencing depth across donors, an assumption that may not hold. Linkage disequilibrium might explain the correlated functional status among segregating V segments, but an unknown experimental factor could not be excluded. Some IMGT-functional V segments, including TRBV6-2 and TRBV6-3, could not be distinguished by the 87-base-pair reads and were therefore excluded. A later genetic analysis reported fewer N-insertions in productive TCRs among donors in an Asian-associated ancestry cluster than the roughly 670-donor mean. Cytomegalovirus status was reported to be diagnosed by the classifier with high specificity and sensitivity in both the original and validation cohorts. Because some donors lacked HLA typing at each locus, the association tests relied only on the typed subset. A total of around 150 TCR beta chains were listed by the study as associated with cytomegalovirus. V-gene and J-gene trimming of TCR beta chains was associated with a missense DCLRE1C variant in a later genetic analysis, and the association was replicated in an independent cohort. Only TCR beta chains were sequenced in this cohort, and the absence of alpha or paired-chain data limited detectable features. Compared with equally common non-associated chains, HLA-associated TCR beta chains in a later analysis were more clonally expanded and had lower generation probabilities. A later analysis reported that several top co-occurrence clusters appeared linked to parvovirus B19, influenza, CMV and Epstein-Barr virus. Most CMV-associated TCR beta chains appeared to be HLA-restricted in a later analysis, and the HLA associations seemed to be driven largely by CMV exposure. A group of highly shared sequence variants was considered likely to be a technical artifact of the sequencing pipeline. An earlier analysis of some 560 of the donors showed that most TCR beta V segments appeared in productive rearrangements either about 87% or about 30% of the time, which broadly matched IMGT annotations. A few of the identified cytomegalovirus-associated TCR beta chains were confirmed in vitro to be specific for cytomegalovirus antigens. The only immune exposure information available for the cohort was CMV serostatus. Assigning TCR associations to individual alleles was difficult when HLA alleles, especially DR and DQ, strongly co-occurred. Because counts were too low, roughly 16 rarely observed V segments, including chromosome 9 orphons, were left out of the earlier analysis of about 500 of the donors. The authors suggested that the approach could potentially be generalized to other disease states and immunological phenotypes. In a later analysis, around 17,000 TCR beta sequences were associated with specific HLA alleles at a false discovery rate of 0.05. While some public TCRs were present in many individuals, most TCR sequences turned up only very rarely across donors. According to a later analysis, TCR association rates differed among HLA loci, with DRB1 alleles showing the most associated TCRs and HLA-C alleles showing the fewest. A further reported finding was that TCR beta sequences accurately predicted the HLA-A and HLA-B alleles for most subjects in the first cohort.

Germline trimming: 6 bases from V, 5 bases from J; junction bases outside gene matches: 19. CDR1 and CDR2 are read off the germline V gene as SQVTM and ANQGSEA. The CDR3 measures 16 amino acids from cysteine to phenylalanine. Only the CDR3 DNA is retained, 48 bases long and in frame from the first base. The cohort comprised fewer than 750 healthy bone marrow donors. All cohort members were sampled while nominally healthy, although unrecorded immune exposures were likely present. The donor tested CMV seropositive, placing the donor among the 250 to 350 seropositive members of the cohort. A peripheral blood sample was provided by each donor, and peripheral blood mononuclear cells were used for TCR beta sequencing. The Qiagen DNeasy Blood Extraction Kit was used to extract genomic DNA from the blood cell samples.

The receptor chain draws on TRBV29-1 and TRBJ2-7, with TRBD1 identical over 7 junction bases. The sample consisted of PBMCs. The TCR comes from a male donor in good health and CMV-seropositive. The CDR3 amino acid sequence is: CSVGRGTQGVGNEQYF. The DNA is as follows: TGCAGCGTAGGAAGGGGAACTCAGGGGGTCGGGAACGAGCAGTACTTC.